Detailed here is one T cell receptor (beta chain). Its matching antigen is unknown. This entry belongs to a study of T cells after yellow fever vaccination. Study findings and constraints: A faster peak, day 5 versus 15, was reached by the weaker secondary response. Few clonotypes appeared in both CD4 and CD8 compartments. After the booster, over 95% of CD4 and 75% to 90% of CD8 primary-response clones were re-detected.

Researchers made TCR cDNA using 5'RACE template switching, and this step added a universal primer site and UMIs. TCRdb redid the calling of the 5' RACE reads with MiXCR, one entry per CDR3 protein. The sample lists 300,000 to 400,000 distinct CDR3 sequences; 8.1% were seen once. In germline, CDR1 is DFQATT, CDR2 SNEGSKA (reference sequence). The CDR3 extends over 14 amino acids. V was trimmed by 0 bases and J by 8 bases, leaving 16 bases between them. The V call is TRBV20-1, the J call TRBJ2-5, with unresolved D. Sequences were derived from PBMCs, sampled approximately 47 days after the first yellow fever vaccination. This sequence originates from a man aged 18-30 years who received the YFV17D yellow fever vaccine. The CDR3 DNA follows: TGCAGTGCTAGAGAGCCCTACCAAGAGAGTACCCAGTACTTC. Encoded protein: CSAREPYQESTQYF.